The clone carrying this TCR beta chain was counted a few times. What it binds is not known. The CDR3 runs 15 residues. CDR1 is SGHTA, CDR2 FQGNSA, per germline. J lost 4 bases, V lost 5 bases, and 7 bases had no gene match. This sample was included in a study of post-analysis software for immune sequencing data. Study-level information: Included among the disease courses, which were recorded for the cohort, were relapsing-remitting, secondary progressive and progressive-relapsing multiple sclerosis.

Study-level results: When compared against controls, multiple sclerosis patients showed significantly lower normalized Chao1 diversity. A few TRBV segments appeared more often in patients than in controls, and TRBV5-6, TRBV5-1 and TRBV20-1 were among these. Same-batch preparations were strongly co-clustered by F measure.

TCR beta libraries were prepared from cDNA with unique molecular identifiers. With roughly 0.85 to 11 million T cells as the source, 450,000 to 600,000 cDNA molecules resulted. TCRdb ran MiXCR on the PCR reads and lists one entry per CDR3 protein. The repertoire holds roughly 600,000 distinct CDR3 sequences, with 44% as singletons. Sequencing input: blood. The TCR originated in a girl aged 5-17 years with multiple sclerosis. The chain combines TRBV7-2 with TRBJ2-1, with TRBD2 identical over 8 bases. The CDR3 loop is CASSAGLAVYNEQFF. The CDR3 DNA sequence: TGTGCCAGCAGCGCAGGACTAGCAGTTTACAATGAGCAGTTCTTC.